The rows below give T cell receptor beta chains drawn from one sample of a study of monozygotic twins with inflammatory bowel disease. No DNA is given; TCRdb re-called the 5' RACE reads and lists each CDR3 protein once. The sample table includes roughly 120,000 distinct CDR3 sequences. Sequenced input: blood. These receptors all come from a human donor with ulcerative colitis or Crohn's disease, or a healthy co-twin of an affected twin (not recorded which). CDR3s include the opening cysteine and the closing phenylalanine or tryptophan.

J,V,CDR3
TRBJ2-7,TRBV6-6,CASSYTGKGYEQYF
TRBJ1-4,TRBV29-1,CSAVGAGKPFLFF
TRBJ1-1,TRBV7-9,CASSLAASETEAFF
TRBJ2-1,TRBV18,CASSPPNSVSSYNEQFF
TRBJ2-7,TRBV7-8,CASSLVGGPKRSYEQYF
TRBJ2-7,TRBV11-1,CASTASGSFTEQYF
TRBJ2-2,TRBV10-3,CAISIAGPNTGELFF
TRBJ2-2,TRBV28,CASSSGTRPTGELFF
TRBJ2-1,TRBV11-2,CASSFQEGGPEGSYNEQFF
TRBJ2-1,TRBV11-3,CASSLGGVRDNEQFF
TRBJ2-7,TRBV10-3,CAISEENYEQYF
TRBJ2-1,TRBV27,CASSLLSGRGWNEQFF
TRBJ1-4,TRBV5-1,CASSSIRGLNEKLFF
TRBJ2-1,TRBV15,CATSTSQTASGGPGEQFF
TRBJ1-2,TRBV2,CASSEARRPSNYGYTF
TRBJ2-7,TRBV28,CASPRVDRGNYEQYF
TRBJ2-3,TRBV11-2,CASSKTGTSGGTDTQYF
TRBJ2-5,TRBV13,CASSFHRGRGETQYF
TRBJ2-7,TRBV6-2/TRBV6-3,CASSYPLAVPYEQYF
TRBJ2-3,TRBV20-1,CSADNRVQSSTDTQYF
TRBJ2-7,TRBV6-5,CASSYSGQGAYEQYF
TRBJ2-5,TRBV29-1,CSVGNRDIETQYF
TRBJ1-3,TRBV7-2,CASSSGHGGTIYF
TRBJ2-3,TRBV7-2,CASSLDLGSSTDTQYF
TRBJ1-5,TRBV7-9,CASSPWTGNSNQPQHF
TRBJ1-3,TRBV20-1,CSALDTNSGNTIYF
TRBJ2-5,TRBV4-2,CASSQDLREETQYF
TRBJ2-1,TRBV20-1,CSAREGAGVAYNEQFF
TRBJ2-5,TRBV7-9,CASKPRNLAGVETQYF
TRBJ2-1,TRBV5-1,CASSPRGGGRLLRNEQFF
TRBJ2-7,TRBV29-1,CSVATGGSYEQYF
TRBJ2-1,TRBV5-5,CASSLAYNEQFF
TRBJ2-1,TRBV5-1,CASSLTTHNEQFF
TRBJ2-6,TRBV25-1,CASSEARDSGANVLTF
TRBJ2-5,TRBV6-5,CASSYGGGPQETQYF
TRBJ2-3,TRBV6-5,CASSYSRLAGPDTQYF
TRBJ2-2,TRBV6-1,CASRGLAGLSGELFF
TRBJ2-3,TRBV3-1,CASSPRAGTPSTDTQYF
TRBJ1-1,TRBV7-9,CASSSGGADDTEAFF
TRBJ2-6,TRBV5-4,CASSPLLILAGEPGANVLTF
TRBJ2-7,TRBV20-1,CSASGQGYRYEQYF
TRBJ2-5,TRBV5-1,CASSLGQAQETQYF
TRBJ2-1,TRBV27,CASSPLSGTGNEQFF
TRBJ2-7,TRBV6-5,CASSALDEQYF
TRBJ2-7,TRBV5-1,CASSLAPGAGYEQYF
TRBJ1-2,TRBV3-1,CASSQQGIYGYTF
TRBJ2-6,TRBV27,CASRGLPSGANVLTF
TRBJ1-5,TRBV5-1,CASSLGNTNSNQPQHF
TRBJ1-6,TRBV20-1,CSPVRGEDSPLHF
TRBJ2-5,TRBV5-6,CASSWGDRAQETQYF
TRBJ2-7,TRBV5-1,CASSSTQGIPYEQYF
TRBJ2-7,TRBV11-2,CASSLGPTSGSEQYF
TRBJ2-7,TRBV20-1,CSAWRAPYEQYF